This T cell receptor (beta chain) is drawn from a study of cytomegalovirus exposure and HLA in healthy donors. Notes on the study in general: The study had only CMV serostatus as immune exposure information.

Primers: 60 Vbeta forward and 13 Jbeta reverse. In the source study's methods: Roughly 12 million of 80 million or so unique TCR beta chains were shared, per a later count. TCRdb's table, derived via immunoSEQ multiplex PCR, lists solely in-frame clones and lacks some. V and J calls and clone size are those listed in that table; D and trimming were worked out from the DNA. The sample consists of about 130,000 clones, roughly 80% of them appearing once. This clone has only a few counts. Its specificity is unknown. This TCR was sampled from a woman aged 40 to 50 in good health and CMV-seropositive. Sequencing was done on a sample of PBMCs.

CDR3 bases: TGTGCCAGTAGTATAGGACGGAGAAATTCACCCCTCCACTTT. Translating it yields CASSIGRRNSPLHF. V usage is TRBV19 and J usage is TRBJ1-6; D call uncertain. CDR3 length: 14 residues. Germline V gives CDR1 LNHDA, CDR2 SQIVND (reference sequence). Trimming removed 1 base from V and 7 bases from J, with 8 bases in between.